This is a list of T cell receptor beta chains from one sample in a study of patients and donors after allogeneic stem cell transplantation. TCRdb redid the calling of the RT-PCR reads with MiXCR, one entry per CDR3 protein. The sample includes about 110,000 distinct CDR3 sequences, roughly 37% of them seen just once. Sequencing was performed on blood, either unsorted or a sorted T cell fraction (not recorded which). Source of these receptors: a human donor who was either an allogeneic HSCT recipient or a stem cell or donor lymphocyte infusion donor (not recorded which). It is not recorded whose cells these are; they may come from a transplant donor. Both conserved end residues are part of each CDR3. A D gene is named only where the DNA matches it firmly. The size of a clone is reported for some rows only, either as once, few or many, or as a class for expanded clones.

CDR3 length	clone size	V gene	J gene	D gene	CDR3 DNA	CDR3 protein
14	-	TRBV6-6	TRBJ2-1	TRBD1	TGTGCCAGCACCATGGGACAGGTGTTCTATGAGCAGTTCTTC	CASTMGQVFYEQFF
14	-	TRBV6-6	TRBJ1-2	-	TGTGCCAGCAGATTGGACAGTCAACCCTATGGCTACACCTTC	CASRLDSQPYGYTF
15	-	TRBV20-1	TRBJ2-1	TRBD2	TGCAGTGCTAGATGGGTCCCGGGACTAGCATATGAGCAGTTCTTC	CSARWVPGLAYEQFF
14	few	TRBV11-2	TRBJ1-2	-	TGTGCCAGCAGCTTAGGATGGCCGGACTATGGCTACACCTTC	CASSLGWPDYGYTF
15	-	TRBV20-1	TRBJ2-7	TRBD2	TGCAGTGCTAGAGATCCTAGCGGGAGCTCCTACGAGCAGTACTTC	CSARDPSGSSYEQYF
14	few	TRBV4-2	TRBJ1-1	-	TGTGCCAGCAGCCAAGACTACAGGAGTACTGAAGCTTTCTTT	CASSQDYRSTEAFF
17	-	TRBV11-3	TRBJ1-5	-	TGTGCCAGCAGCCCCGACAGACTCACTAATAGCAATCAGCCCCAGCATTTT	CASSPDRLTNSNQPQHF
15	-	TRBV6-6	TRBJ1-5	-	TGTGCCAGCAGCCCCGGGGATCGGGGGAATCAGCCCCAGCATTTT	CASSPGDRGNQPQHF
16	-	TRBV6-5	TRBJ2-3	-	TGTGCCAGCAGTTACTACAGCTCTCCTAGCACAGATACGCAGTATTTT	CASSYYSSPSTDTQYF
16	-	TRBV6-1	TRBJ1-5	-	TGTGCCAGCAGTGACCCCAGGAGCTATAGCAATCAGCCCCAGCATTTT	CASSDPRSYSNQPQHF
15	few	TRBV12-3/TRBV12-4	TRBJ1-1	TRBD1	TGTGCCAGCAGTACCCACGGACAGGGTTCCCCTGAAGCTTTCTTT	CASSTHGQGSPEAFF
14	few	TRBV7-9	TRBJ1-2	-	TGTGCCAGCAGCTACCTGGCAGGGTCGGATGGCTACACCTTC	CASSYLAGSDGYTF
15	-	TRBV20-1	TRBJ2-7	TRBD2	TGCAGTGCGACGGGACTAGCGGAATCACCCTACGAGCAGTACTTC	CSATGLAESPYEQYF
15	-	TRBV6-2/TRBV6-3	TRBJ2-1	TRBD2	TGTGCCAGCAGTTCGCCGGGACTAGCGGGTAATGAGCAGTTCTTC	CASSSPGLAGNEQFF
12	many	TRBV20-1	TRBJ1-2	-	TGCAGTGCTAGTCGGGGGGGCTATGGCTACACCTTC	CSASRGGYGYTF
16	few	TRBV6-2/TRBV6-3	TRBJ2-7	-	TGTGCCAGCAGTCCCGGACCCCCCGGGCGCCGTTACGAGCAGTACTTC	CASSPGPPGRRYEQYF
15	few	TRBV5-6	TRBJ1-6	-	TGTGCCAGCAGCTTGAGGGGAAAGAGGAATTCACCCCTCCACTTT	CASSLRGKRNSPLHF
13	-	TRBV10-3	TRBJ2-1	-	TGTGCCATCAGTGCCCTAGGGATCAATGAGCAGTTCTTC	CAISALGINEQFF
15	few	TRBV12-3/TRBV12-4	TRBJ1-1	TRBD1	TGTGCCAGCAGACTAACGACAGGGGTGGGCACTGAAGCTTTCTTT	CASRLTTGVGTEAFF
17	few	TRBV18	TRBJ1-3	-	TGTGCCAGCTCACCAATACGACCGGTCATCTCTGGAAACACCATATATTTT	CASSPIRPVISGNTIYF
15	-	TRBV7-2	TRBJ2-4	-	TGTGCCAGCAGCTTAGGTCGGCGGGGAGGAAGCATTCAGTACTTC	CASSLGRRGGSIQYF
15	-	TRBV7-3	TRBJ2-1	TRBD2	TGTGCCAGCAGCTTCCTAGCGGGAGATAACAATGAGCAGTTCTTC	CASSFLAGDNNEQFF
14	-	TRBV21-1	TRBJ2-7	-	TGTGCCAGCAGCAACGACAGACAGACGGATGAGCAGTACTTC	CASSNDRQTDEQYF
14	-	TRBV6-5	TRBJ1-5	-	TGTGCCAGCAGTTACCTAGGGAACAATCAGCCCCAGCATTTT	CASSYLGNNQPQHF
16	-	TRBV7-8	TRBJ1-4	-	TGTGCCAGCAGCAACGGACATCCTACAACTAATGAAAAACTGTTTTTT	CASSNGHPTTNEKLFF
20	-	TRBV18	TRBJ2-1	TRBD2	TGTGCCAGCTCACTTTCTCGACTAGCGGGAGGTAAGGGATCCTACAATGAGCAGTTCTTC	CASSLSRLAGGKGSYNEQFF
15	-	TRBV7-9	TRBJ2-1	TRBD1	TGTGCCAGCAGCCCCCGGGACAGGACCGACAATGAGCAGTTCTTC	CASSPRDRTDNEQFF
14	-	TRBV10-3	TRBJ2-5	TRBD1	TGTGCCATCAAGGGGACAGGGCCACGGGAGACCCAGTACTTC	CAIKGTGPRETQYF
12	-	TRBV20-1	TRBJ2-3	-	TGCAGTGCTGAAGTTTCTACAGATACGCAGTATTTT	CSAEVSTDTQYF
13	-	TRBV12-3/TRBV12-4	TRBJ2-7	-	TGTGCCAGCAGGTACAGGGTTAAGAACGAGCAGTACTTC	CASRYRVKNEQYF
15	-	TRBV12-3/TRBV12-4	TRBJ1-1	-	TGTGCCAGCAGCTGGAGGGACATCAGGTACACTGAAGCTTTCTTT	CASSWRDIRYTEAFF
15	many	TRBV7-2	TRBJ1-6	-	TGTGCCAGCAGCACCCGACCTTCGGGGAGTTCACCCCTCCACTTT	CASSTRPSGSSPLHF
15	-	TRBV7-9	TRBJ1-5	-	TGTGCCAGCAGCTTAGGGAACCATAGCAATCAGCCCCAGCATTTT	CASSLGNHSNQPQHF
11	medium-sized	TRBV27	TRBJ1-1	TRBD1	TGTGCCAGCCAGGGGGTCACTGAAGCTTTCTTT	CASQGVTEAFF
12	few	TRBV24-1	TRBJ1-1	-	TGTGCCACCAGTGGACGGGGTACTGAAGCTTTCTTT	CATSGRGTEAFF
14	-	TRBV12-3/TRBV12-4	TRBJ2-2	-	TGTGCCAGCAGCCCCCGGGTCCCCACCGGGGAGCTGTTTTTT	CASSPRVPTGELFF